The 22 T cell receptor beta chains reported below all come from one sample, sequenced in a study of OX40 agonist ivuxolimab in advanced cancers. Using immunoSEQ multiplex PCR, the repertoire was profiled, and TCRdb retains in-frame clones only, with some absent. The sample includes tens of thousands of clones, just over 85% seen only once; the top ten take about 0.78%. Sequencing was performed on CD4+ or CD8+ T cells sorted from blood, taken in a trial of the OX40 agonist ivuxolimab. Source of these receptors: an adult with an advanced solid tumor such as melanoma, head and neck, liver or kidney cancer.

CDR3 nucleotide sequence: TGTGCCAGTAGTGGTCTTTGGCTAGGGTCCTACGAGCAGTACTTC. The encoded protein is CASSGLWLGSYEQYF. This sequence joins TRBV19 and TRBJ2-7; D is ambiguous. This CDR3 contains 15 residues. Trimming took 5 bases from V and 1 from J, leaving 15 bases between them. CDR1 is LNHDA, CDR2 SQIVND, per germline (reference sequence).

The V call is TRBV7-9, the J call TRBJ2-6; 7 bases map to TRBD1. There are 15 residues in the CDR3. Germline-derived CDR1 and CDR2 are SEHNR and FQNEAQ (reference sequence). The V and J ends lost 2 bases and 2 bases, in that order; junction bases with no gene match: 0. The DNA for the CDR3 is TGTGCCAGCAGCTTAAGGGGGCCTGGGGCCAACGTCCTGACTTTC. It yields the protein CASSLRGPGANVLTF.

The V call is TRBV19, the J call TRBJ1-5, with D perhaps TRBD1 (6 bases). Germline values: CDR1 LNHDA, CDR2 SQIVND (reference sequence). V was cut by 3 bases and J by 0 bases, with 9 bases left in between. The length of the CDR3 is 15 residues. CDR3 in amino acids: CASSMDRYSNQPQHF. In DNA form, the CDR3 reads TGTGCCAGTAGTATGGACAGATATAGCAATCAGCCCCAGCATTTT.

The CDR3 DNA follows: TGTGCCAGTAGTATAGATACAACGGACTACGAGCAGTACTTC. The encoded protein is CASSIDTTDYEQYF. This sequence joins TRBV19 and TRBJ2-7; no clear D gene. CDR1 LNHDA and CDR2 SQIVND come from the germline V gene (reference sequence). V shed 0 bases and J shed 3 bases, with 9 bases lying between them. The CDR3 has 14 residues.

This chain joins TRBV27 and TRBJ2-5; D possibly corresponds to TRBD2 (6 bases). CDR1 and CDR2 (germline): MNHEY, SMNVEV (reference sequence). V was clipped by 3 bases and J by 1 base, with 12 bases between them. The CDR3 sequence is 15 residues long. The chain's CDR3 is CASSFRGSGQETQYF. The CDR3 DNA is TGTGCCAGCAGTTTCCGGGGTAGCGGCCAAGAGACCCAGTACTTC.

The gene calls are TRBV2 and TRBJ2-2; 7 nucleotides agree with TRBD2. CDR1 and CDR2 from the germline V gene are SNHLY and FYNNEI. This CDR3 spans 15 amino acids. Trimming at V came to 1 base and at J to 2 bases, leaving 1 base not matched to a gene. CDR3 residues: CASSEGGSNTGELFF. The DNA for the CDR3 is TGTGCCAGCAGTGAAGGCGGGAGCAACACCGGGGAGCTGTTTTTT.

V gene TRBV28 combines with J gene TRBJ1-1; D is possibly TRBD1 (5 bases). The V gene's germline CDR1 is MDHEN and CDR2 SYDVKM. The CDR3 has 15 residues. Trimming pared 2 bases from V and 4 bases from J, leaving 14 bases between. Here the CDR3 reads CASSLGRGRGTEAFF. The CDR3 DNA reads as TGTGCCAGCAGTTTAGGACGGGGCCGGGGCACTGAAGCTTTCTTT.

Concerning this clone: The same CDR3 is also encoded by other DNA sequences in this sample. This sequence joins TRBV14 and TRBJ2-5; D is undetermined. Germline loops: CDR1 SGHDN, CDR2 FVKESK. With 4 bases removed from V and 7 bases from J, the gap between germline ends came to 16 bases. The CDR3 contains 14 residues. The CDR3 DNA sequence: TGTGCCAGCAGCCGTCGCGGTACCTCAGGGACCCAGTACTTC. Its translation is CASSRRGTSGTQYF.

CDR3 amino acids: CASTTRELADAVGQYF. DNA for the CDR3: TGTGCCAGCACCACCAGGGAACTAGCAGACGCTGTGGGGCAGTATTTT. The chain has TRBV5-5 and TRBJ2-3, with D possibly matching TRBD2 (6 bases). Germline CDR1 is SGHKS and CDR2 is YYEKEE (reference sequence). The CDR3 has 16 amino acids. Between the trimmed V and J ends, which lost 6 bases and 11 bases, there was a span of 28 bases. Supplemented by reference TRBV5-5 and TRBJ2-3, the full variable domain reads DAGVTQSPTHLIKTRGQQVTLRCSPISGHKSVSWYQQVLGQGPQFIFQYYEKEERGRGNFPDRFSARQFPNYSSELNVNALLLGDSALYLCASTTRELADAVGQYFGPGTRLTVL.

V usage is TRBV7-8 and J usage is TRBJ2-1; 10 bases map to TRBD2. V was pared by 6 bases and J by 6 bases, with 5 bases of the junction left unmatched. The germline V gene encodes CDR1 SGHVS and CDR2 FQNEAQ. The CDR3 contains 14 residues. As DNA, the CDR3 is TGTGCCAGCAGTGGACTAGCGGCCTTCAATGAGCAGTTCTTC. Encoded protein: CASSGLAAFNEQFF.

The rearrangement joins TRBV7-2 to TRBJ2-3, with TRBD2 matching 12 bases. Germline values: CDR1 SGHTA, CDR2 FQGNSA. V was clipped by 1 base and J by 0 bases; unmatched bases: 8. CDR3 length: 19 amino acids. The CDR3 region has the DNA TGTGCCAGCAGCTTAGATGGGCTAGCGGGAGGGCTAAGCACAGATACGCAGTATTTT. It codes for CASSLDGLAGGLSTDTQYF. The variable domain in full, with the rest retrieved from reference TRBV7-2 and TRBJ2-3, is GAGVSQSPSNKVTEKGKDVELRCDPISGHTALYWYRQSLGQGLEFLIYFQGNSAPDKSGLPSDRFSAERTGGSVSTLTIQRTQQEDSAVYLCASSLDGLAGGLSTDTQYFGPGTRLTVL.

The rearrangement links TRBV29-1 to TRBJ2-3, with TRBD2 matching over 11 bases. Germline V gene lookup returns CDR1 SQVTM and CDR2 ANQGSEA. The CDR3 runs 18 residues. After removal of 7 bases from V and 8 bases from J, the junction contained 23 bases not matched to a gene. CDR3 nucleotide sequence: TGCAGCGCCCACATAAGACGCCCGGGACTAGCGGACAAGGGTACGCAGTATTTT. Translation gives CSAHIRRPGLADKGTQYF.

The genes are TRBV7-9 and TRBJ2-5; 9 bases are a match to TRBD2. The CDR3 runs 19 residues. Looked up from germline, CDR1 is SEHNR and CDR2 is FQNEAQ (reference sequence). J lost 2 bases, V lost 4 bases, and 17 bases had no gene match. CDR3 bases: TGTGCCAGCAGCTACCCTCGGTCGCGGGAGGGCCGATGGCAAGAGACCCAGTACTTC. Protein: CASSYPRSREGRWQETQYF.

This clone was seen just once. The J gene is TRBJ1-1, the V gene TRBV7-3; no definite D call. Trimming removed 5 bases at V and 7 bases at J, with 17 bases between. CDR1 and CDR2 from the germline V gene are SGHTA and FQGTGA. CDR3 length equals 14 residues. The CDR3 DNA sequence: TGTGCCAGCAGCCTTACGCCGGGAATGGGTGAAGCTTTCTTT. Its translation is CASSLTPGMGEAFF.

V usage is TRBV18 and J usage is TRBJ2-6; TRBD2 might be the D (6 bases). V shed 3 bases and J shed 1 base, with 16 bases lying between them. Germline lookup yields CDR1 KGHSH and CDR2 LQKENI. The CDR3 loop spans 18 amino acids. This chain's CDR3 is CASSPFGTSFSGANVLTF. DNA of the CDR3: TGTGCCAGCTCACCTTTCGGGACTTCTTTTTCTGGGGCCAACGTCCTGACTTTC.

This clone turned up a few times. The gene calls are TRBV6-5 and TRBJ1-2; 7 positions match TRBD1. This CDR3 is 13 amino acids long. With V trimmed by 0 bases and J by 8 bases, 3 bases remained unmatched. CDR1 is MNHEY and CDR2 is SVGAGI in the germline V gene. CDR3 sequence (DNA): TGTGCCAGCAGTTACTCGACAGGGAAAGGCTACACCTTC. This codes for CASSYSTGKGYTF.

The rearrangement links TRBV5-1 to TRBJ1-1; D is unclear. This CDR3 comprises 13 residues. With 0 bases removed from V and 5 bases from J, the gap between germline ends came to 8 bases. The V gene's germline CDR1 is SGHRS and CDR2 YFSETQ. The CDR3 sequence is CASSLDVMTEAFF. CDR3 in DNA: TGCGCCAGCAGCTTGGATGTGATGACTGAAGCTTTCTTT. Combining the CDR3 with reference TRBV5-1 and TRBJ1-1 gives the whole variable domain KAGVTQTPRYLIKTRGQQVTLSCSPISGHRSVSWYQQTPGQGLQFLFEYFSETQRNKGNFPGRFSGRQFSNSRSEMNVSTLELGDSALYLCASSLDVMTEAFFGQGTRLTVV.

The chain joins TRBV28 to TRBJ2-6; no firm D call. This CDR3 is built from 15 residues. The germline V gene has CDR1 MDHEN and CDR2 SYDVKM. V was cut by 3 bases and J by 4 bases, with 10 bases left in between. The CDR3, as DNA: TGTGCCAGCAGTTTTATGGGTTCGGGGGCCAACGTCCTGACTTTC. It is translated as CASSFMGSGANVLTF.

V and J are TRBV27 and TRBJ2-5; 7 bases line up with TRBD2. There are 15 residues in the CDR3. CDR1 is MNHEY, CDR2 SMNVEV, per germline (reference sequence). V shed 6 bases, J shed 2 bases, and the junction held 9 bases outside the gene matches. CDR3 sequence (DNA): TGTGCCAGCAGACTAGCGCCGCAGGTACAAGAGACCCAGTACTTC. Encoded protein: CASRLAPQVQETQYF.

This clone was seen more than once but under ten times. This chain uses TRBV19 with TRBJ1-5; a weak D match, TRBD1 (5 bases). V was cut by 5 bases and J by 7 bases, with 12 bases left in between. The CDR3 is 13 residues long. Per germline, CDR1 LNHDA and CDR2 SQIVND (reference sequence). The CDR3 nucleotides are TGTGCCAGTAGTGGGGGAATTATGCAGCCCCAGCATTTT. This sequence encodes CASSGGIMQPQHF.

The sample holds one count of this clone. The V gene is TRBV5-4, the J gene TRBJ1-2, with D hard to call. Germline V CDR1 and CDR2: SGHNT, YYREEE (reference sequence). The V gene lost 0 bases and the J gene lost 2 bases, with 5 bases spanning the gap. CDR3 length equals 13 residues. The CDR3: CASSLVGNYGYTF. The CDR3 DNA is TGTGCCAGCAGCTTGGTAGGAAACTATGGCTACACCTTC.

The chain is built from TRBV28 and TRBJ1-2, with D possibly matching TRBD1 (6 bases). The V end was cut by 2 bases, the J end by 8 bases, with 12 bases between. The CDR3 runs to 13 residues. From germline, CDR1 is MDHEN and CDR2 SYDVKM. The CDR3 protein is CASSLGQYWGYTF. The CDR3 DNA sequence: TGTGCCAGCAGTTTAGGACAGTACTGGGGCTACACCTTC.